This passage covers 14 T cell receptor beta chains from one sample sequenced in a study of T-cell reconstitution after alpha-beta-depleted transplantation in children. Unique molecular identifiers were used to barcode this TCRbeta library. TCRdb reprocessed the PCR reads via MiXCR and lists one record per CDR3 protein. The data hold about 490,000 distinct CDR3 sequences, with approximately 10% observed a single time. The sequenced sample was PBMCs, obtained before TCRalphabeta/CD19-depleted stem cell transplant. These receptors all stem from a child younger than 10 with inherited bone marrow failure, due to receive a stem cell transplant.

The chain couples TRBV5-4 to TRBJ2-7; D unresolved. CDR3 size: 12 residues. The V gene lost 4 bases and the J gene lost 7 bases, with 12 bases spanning the gap. CDR1 and CDR2 from the germline V gene are SGHNT and YYREEE (reference sequence). The CDR3 loop reads CASSPAEDEQYF. For the CDR3, the DNA is TGTGCCAGCAGCCCGGCTGAGGATGAGCAGTACTTC.

Only a few counts were recorded for this clonotype. The CDR3 DNA sequence: TGTGCCAGCAGTTTAGTCGGGACTAGCGTTGGGGATACGCAGTATTTT. The encoded protein is CASSLVGTSVGDTQYF. This rearrangement joins TRBV12-3 or TRBV12-4 to TRBJ2-3; 10 bases line up with TRBD2. The V and J ends lost 1 base and 6 bases, in that order; junction bases with no gene match: 7. This CDR3 is 16 amino acids long.

This clonotype was detected many times. The gene calls are TRBV30 and TRBJ2-4, with D unresolved. The CDR3 length is 11 residues. The V gene's germline CDR1 is GTSNPN and CDR2 SVGIG (reference sequence). V lost 0 bases to trimming and J lost 11 bases, with 8 bases between them. The DNA of the CDR3 is TGTGCCTGGAGTGTAGTGGGTTTTCAGTACTTC. Protein product: CAWSVVGFQYF.

This clonotype was seen many times. The CDR3 here is CASSQWGDYEQYF. CDR3 bases: TGCGCCAGCAGCCAATGGGGGGACTACGAGCAGTACTTC. V and J are TRBV4-3 and TRBJ2-7; perhaps TRBD2 as D (6 bases). Germline V gene lookup returns CDR1 LGHNA and CDR2 YSLEER. The length of the CDR3 is 13 residues. Trimming cost V 2 bases and J 3 bases, with 8 bases left between them.

This clonotype was seen repeatedly, ten times or more. The chain recombines TRBV2 with TRBJ2-7; D is undetermined. This CDR3 is 15 amino acids long. Germline CDR1 and CDR2: SNHLY and FYNNEI. Trimming took 0 bases from V and 3 from J, leaving 12 bases between them. The CDR3 sequence is CASSEARQNLYEQYF. CDR3 nucleotide sequence: TGTGCCAGCAGTGAAGCGCGGCAGAATCTCTACGAGCAGTACTTC. Variable domain in full (rest from reference TRBV2 and TRBJ2-7): EPEVTQTPSHQVTQMGQEVILRCVPISNHLYFYWYRQILGQKVEFLVSFYNNEISEKSEIFDDQFSVERPDGSNFTLKIRSTKLEDSAMYFCASSEARQNLYEQYFGPGTRLTVT.

This clonotype turned up a few times. The gene calls are TRBV29-1 and TRBJ2-7, with D unclear. CDR3 size: 11 residues. CDR1 is SQVTM and CDR2 is ANQGSEA in the germline V gene. Trimming shortened V by 4 bases and J by 5 bases, and 9 bases separated the two germline ends. The CDR3 DNA reads as TGCAGCGTTGGTACGTCGAACGAGCAGTACTTC. Protein sequence: CSVGTSNEQYF.

The chain carries TRBV7-8 and TRBJ2-1; D is perhaps TRBD1 (5 bases). Trimming shortened V by 5 bases and J by 7 bases, and 15 bases separated the two germline ends. The germline V gene has CDR1 SGHVS and CDR2 FQNEAQ. The CDR3 covers 14 residues. Here the CDR3 reads CASSQDMQWNEQFF. The CDR3 DNA sequence: TGTGCCAGCAGCCAGGACATGCAGTGGAATGAGCAGTTCTTC.

This clonotype was seen ten or more times. The CDR3 DNA follows: TGTGCCAGCAGTCACGGGACAGCCTACGAGCAGTACTTC. Amino acid sequence: CASSHGTAYEQYF. The V call is TRBV7-2, the J call TRBJ2-7; the match to TRBD1 covers 7 bases. The CDR3 totals 13 residues. V was clipped by 6 bases and J by 2 bases; unmatched bases: 4. CDR1 SGHTA and CDR2 FQGNSA come from the germline V gene. Looking up the rest from reference TRBV7-2 and TRBJ2-7 gives the full variable domain: GAGVSQSPSNKVTEKGKDVELRCDPISGHTALYWYRQSLGQGLEFLIYFQGNSAPDKSGLPSDRFSAERTGGSVSTLTIQRTQQEDSAVYLCASSHGTAYEQYFGPGTRLTVT.

The chain recombines TRBV4-3 with TRBJ1-5; D gene unclear. The CDR3 loop spans 15 amino acids. Germline V gene data show CDR1 as LGHNA and CDR2 as YSLEER. The germline V and J ends were trimmed by 0 bases and 4 bases, with 10 bases remaining between them. The CDR3 DNA follows: TGCGCCAGCAGCCAAGACCGGGTCTTAAATCAGCCCCAGCATTTT. Protein sequence: CASSQDRVLNQPQHF.

This clonotype was detected only a few times. The CDR3 DNA is TGTGCCAGCAGCCAACAGGGGGCGAATGAAAAACTGTTTTTT. Its translation: CASSQQGANEKLFF. The chain joins TRBV7-2 to TRBJ1-4, with TRBD1 matching over 9 bases. The CDR3 consists of 14 residues. Germline lookup yields CDR1 SGHTA and CDR2 FQGNSA. J was trimmed by 5 bases and V by 5 bases; bases with no gene match: 3. Looking up the rest from reference TRBV7-2 and TRBJ1-4 gives the full variable domain: GAGVSQSPSNKVTEKGKDVELRCDPISGHTALYWYRQSLGQGLEFLIYFQGNSAPDKSGLPSDRFSAERTGGSVSTLTIQRTQQEDSAVYLCASSQQGANEKLFFGSGTQLSVL.

This clonotype was seen at least ten times. The genes are TRBV11-2 and TRBJ2-5; 8 positions agree with TRBD1. The CDR3 runs to 18 residues. V was clipped by 1 base and J by 7 bases; unmatched bases: 17. Looked up from germline, CDR1 is SGHAT and CDR2 is FQNNGV. The CDR3 DNA sequence: TGTGCCAGCAGCTTAGTTCAAGTCGGACAGGGCAACTATGGGACCCAGTACTTC. Protein sequence: CASSLVQVGQGNYGTQYF.

The gene calls are TRBV5-1 and TRBJ2-1; the D gene is possibly TRBD1 (5 bases). The J call may be wrong; the DNA end is better matched by TRBJ2-7. The CDR3 is 15 residues long. Germline assignment: CDR1 SGHRS and CDR2 YFSETQ. The CDR3 region has the DNA TGCGCCAGCAGCCTAAGACAGTCGAGTTACAATGAGCAGTACTTC. The encoded protein is CASSLRQSSYNEQYF.

This clonotype was observed a few times. The genes are TRBV7-9 and TRBJ2-4, with D unresolved. The V end lost 3 bases, the J end lost 3 bases, and 9 bases lay between the germline ends. The V gene's germline CDR1 is SEHNR and CDR2 FQNEAQ (reference sequence). The CDR3 runs 14 residues. CDR3 sequence (DNA): TGTGCCAGCAGCTTGGAGATGGGCAAAAACATTCAGTACTTC. Translating gives CASSLEMGKNIQYF.

The rearrangement uses TRBV27 and TRBJ2-7; possibly TRBD2 for D (6 bases). The germline V gene encodes CDR1 MNHEY and CDR2 SMNVEV (reference sequence). V was pared by 5 bases and J by 7 bases, with 27 bases between. The CDR3 is made up of 17 amino acids. The CDR3 loop reads CASSPVWRVGWEVEQYF. As DNA, the CDR3 is TGTGCCAGCAGTCCGGTTTGGAGGGTAGGGTGGGAGGTTGAGCAGTACTTC.